This T cell receptor beta chain was sequenced for a study of blood T cell repertoires in COVID-19. Overall study: COVID-19 samples from acute and convalescent phases originated in the United States, Italy and Spain. Sample material is recorded as cDNA or gDNA derived from T cells, B-cell-depleted T cells, or PBMCs.

Original handling: Amplification with reference gene primers provided the estimates of nucleated cell counts. TCRdb keeps only in-frame clones here, not all; method: immunoSEQ multiplex PCR. V, J and clone size are taken as reported in that table, and D and trimming were inferred from the DNA itself. The profile shows about 110,000 clones, around nine tenths of them singletons. Germline values: CDR1 SGHTA, CDR2 FQGTGA. J lost 2 bases, V lost 5 bases, and 7 bases had no gene match. The CDR3 runs to 17 residues. The clonotype comes from a woman between 70 and 85 years old who had recovered from COVID-19. J is TRBJ2-7 and V is TRBV7-3; 15 bases are shared with TRBD2. The sample taken for sequencing was peripheral blood. The CDR3 here is CASSLGLAGGTAYEQYF. For the CDR3, the DNA is TGTGCCAGCAGCCTCGGACTAGCGGGAGGGACTGCCTACGAGCAGTACTTC.